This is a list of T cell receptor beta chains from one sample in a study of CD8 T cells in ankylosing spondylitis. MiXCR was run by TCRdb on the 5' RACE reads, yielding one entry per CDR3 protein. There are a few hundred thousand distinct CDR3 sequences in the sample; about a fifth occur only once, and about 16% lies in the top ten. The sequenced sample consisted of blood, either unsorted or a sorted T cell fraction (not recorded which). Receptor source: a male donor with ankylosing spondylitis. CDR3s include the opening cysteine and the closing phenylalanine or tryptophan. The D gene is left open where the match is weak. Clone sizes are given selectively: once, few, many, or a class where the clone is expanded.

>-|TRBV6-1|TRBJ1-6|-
CASKNRDFILSSYNSPLHF
TGTGCCAGCAAAAACCGGGACTTTATTTTAAGCTCCTATAATTCACCCCTCCACTTT
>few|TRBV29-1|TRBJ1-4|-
CSVEDRWTNEKLFF
TGCAGCGTTGAAGACAGGTGGACTAATGAAAAACTGTTTTTT
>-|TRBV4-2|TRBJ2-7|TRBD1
CASSQADRTGYERYF
TGTGCCAGCAGCCAAGCGGACAGGACAGGCTACGAGCGGTACTTC
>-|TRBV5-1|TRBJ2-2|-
CASSRVRGRTGELFF
TGCGCCAGCAGCCGGGTGAGGGGCCGCACCGGGGAGCTGTTTTTT
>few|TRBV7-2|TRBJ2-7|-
CASSLADRAYEQYF
TGTGCCAGCAGCTTAGCCGACAGAGCCTACGAGCAGTACTTC
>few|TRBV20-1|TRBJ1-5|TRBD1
CSARDPGQSNQPQHF
TGCAGTGCTAGAGATCCGGGACAGAGCAATCAGCCCCAGCATTTT
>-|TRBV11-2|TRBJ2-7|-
CASSLQGRVYEQYF
TGTGCCAGCAGCTTACAGGGCAGGGTCTACGAGCAGTACTTC
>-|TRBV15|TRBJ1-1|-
CATSRYTEAFF
TGTGCCACCAGCAGGTACACTGAAGCTTTCTTT
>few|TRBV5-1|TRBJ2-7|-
CASSYWSGLEQYF
TGCGCCAGCAGCTACTGGAGTGGGCTCGAGCAGTACTTC
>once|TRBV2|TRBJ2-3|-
CASRDYVDTQYF
TGTGCCAGCAGGGACTATGTGGATACGCAGTATTTT
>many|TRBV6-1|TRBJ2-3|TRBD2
CASSKRTSGRGTDTQYF
TGTGCCAGCAGTAAGCGGACTAGCGGGAGGGGCACAGATACGCAGTATTTT
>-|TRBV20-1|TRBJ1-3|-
CSARDAGGGGNTIYF
TGCAGTGCTAGAGATGCGGGGGGCGGCGGAAACACCATATATTTT
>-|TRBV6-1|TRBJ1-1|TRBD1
CASSDAQGTEAFF
TGTGCCAGCAGTGACGCACAGGGGACTGAAGCTTTCTTT
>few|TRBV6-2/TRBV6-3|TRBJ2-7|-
CASSRLRGTQYF
TGTGCCAGCAGTCGCCTCAGGGGAACGCAGTACTTC
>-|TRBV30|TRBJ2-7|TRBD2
CAWKLAGGWGDEQYF
TGTGCCTGGAAACTAGCGGGAGGGTGGGGCGACGAGCAGTACTTC
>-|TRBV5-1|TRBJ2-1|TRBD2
CASSLTSGFNEQFF
TGCGCCAGCAGCTTGACTAGCGGGTTCAATGAGCAGTTCTTC
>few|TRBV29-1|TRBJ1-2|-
CSVEDLSRGGYTF
TGCAGCGTTGAAGACTTGTCGAGAGGCGGCTACACCTTC
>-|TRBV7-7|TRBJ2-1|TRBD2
CASSLRLAGVGEQFF
TGTGCCAGCAGCTTAAGACTAGCGGGAGTCGGTGAGCAGTTCTTC
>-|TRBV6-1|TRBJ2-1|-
CASSPWRDGDNEQFF
TGTGCCAGCAGTCCATGGCGGGACGGGGACAATGAGCAGTTCTTC
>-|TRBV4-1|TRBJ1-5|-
CASSQVSVRNQPQHF
TGCGCCAGCAGCCAAGTGAGCGTAAGGAATCAGCCCCAGCATTTT
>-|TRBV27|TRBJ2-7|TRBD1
CASSSPGQGRYEQYF
TGTGCCAGCAGTTCCCCAGGACAGGGGAGATACGAGCAGTACTTC
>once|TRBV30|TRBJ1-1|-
CAWSATYSMAFF
TGTGCCTGGAGTGCGACTTACTCTATGGCTTTCTTT
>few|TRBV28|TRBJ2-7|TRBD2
CASSLGRGPIEYEQYF
TGTGCCAGCAGTTTAGGGAGGGGACCAATTGAATACGAGCAGTACTTC
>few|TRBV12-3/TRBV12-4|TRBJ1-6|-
CASYPGQGGSPLHF
TGTGCCTCCTATCCGGGACAAGGAGGATCACCCCTCCACTTT
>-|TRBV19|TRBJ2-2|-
CASSIANWGELFF
TGTGCCAGTAGTATAGCCAATTGGGGGGAGCTGTTTTTT
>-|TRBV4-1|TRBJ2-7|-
CASSQEEGSLREQYF
TGCGCCAGCAGCCAAGAGGAGGGGTCCTTAAGGGAGCAGTACTTC
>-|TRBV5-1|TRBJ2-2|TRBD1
CASSLQGTSGELFF
TGCGCCAGCAGCTTACAGGGGACCTCCGGGGAGCTGTTTTTT
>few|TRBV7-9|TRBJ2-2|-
CASSFRVSDTGELFF
TGTGCCAGCAGCTTCAGGGTGTCGGACACCGGGGAGCTGTTTTTT
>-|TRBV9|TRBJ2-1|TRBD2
CASSVAGGTYSYNEQFF
TGTGCCAGCAGCGTAGCGGGGGGGACCTACTCCTACAATGAGCAGTTCTTC
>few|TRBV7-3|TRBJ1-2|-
CASSSPGSGYTF
TGTGCCAGCAGCTCACCCGGATCTGGCTACACCTTC
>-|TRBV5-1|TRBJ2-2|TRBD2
CASSRLAGVSVDTGELFF
TGCGCCAGCAGCCGACTAGCGGGAGTTTCTGTTGACACCGGGGAGCTGTTTTTT
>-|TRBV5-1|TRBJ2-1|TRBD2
CASSFGGGPGDEQFF
TGCGCCAGCAGCTTTGGGGGAGGGCCTGGGGATGAGCAGTTCTTC
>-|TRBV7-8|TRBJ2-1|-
CASSQDWVVEQFF
TGTGCCAGCAGCCAAGACTGGGTAGTTGAGCAGTTCTTC
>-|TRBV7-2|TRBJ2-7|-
CASSSRFGYEQYF
TGTGCCAGCAGCTCGCGGTTCGGGTACGAGCAGTACTTC
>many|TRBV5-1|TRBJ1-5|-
CASSLDPSNQPQHF
TGCGCCAGCAGCTTGGATCCTAGCAATCAGCCCCAGCATTTT
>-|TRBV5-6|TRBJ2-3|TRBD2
CASSFWTGKLAGSTDTQYF
TGTGCCAGCAGCTTCTGGACAGGGAAACTAGCGGGAAGCACAGATACGCAGTATTTT
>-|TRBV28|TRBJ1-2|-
CASRPPTGTYGYTF
TGTGCCAGCAGACCCCCTACAGGGACCTATGGCTACACCTTC
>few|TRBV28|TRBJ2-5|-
CASSFNKGLTETQYF
TGTGCCAGCAGTTTTAACAAGGGTTTAACGGAGACCCAGTACTTC
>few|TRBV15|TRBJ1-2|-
CATSRVAGAGGYTF
TGTGCCACCAGCAGAGTGGCGGGGGCCGGTGGCTACACCTTC
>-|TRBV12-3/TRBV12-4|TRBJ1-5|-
CASRGSLHQPQHF
TGTGCCAGCAGGGGGTCCCTCCATCAGCCCCAGCATTTT
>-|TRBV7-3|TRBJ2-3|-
CASSSRTALRTTDTQYF
TGTGCCAGCAGCTCCCGGACGGCTCTCCGTACCACAGATACGCAGTATTTT
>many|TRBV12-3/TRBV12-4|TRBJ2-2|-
CASSQQVRTGELFF
TGTGCCAGCAGCCAGCAAGTGCGGACCGGGGAGCTGTTTTTT
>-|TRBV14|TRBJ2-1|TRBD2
CASSKQLASNEQFF
TGTGCCAGCAGCAAGCAACTAGCGAGCAATGAGCAGTTCTTC
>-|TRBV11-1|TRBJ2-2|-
CASTSVRSGELFF
TGTGCCAGCACCTCGGTCCGGAGTGGGGAGCTGTTTTTT
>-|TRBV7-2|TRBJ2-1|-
CASSLGSSDRSNEQFF
TGTGCCAGCAGCTTAGGTAGCTCGGACCGGTCCAATGAGCAGTTCTTC
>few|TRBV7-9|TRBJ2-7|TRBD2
CASSLGGLAGGSEQYF
TGTGCCAGCAGCTTAGGGGGACTAGCGGGAGGATCGGAGCAGTACTTC
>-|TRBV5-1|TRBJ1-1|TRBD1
CASSLAGPGQGRTEAFF
TGCGCCAGCAGCTTGGCCGGACCGGGACAGGGTCGAACTGAAGCTTTCTTT
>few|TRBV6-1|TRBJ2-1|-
CASSDRQYTYNEQFF
TGTGCCAGCAGTGACCGACAGTACACCTACAATGAGCAGTTCTTC
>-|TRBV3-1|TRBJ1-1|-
CASSPTDRHTEAFF
TGTGCCAGCAGCCCCACGGACCGGCACACTGAAGCTTTCTTT
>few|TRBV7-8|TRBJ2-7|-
CASSGWTSPYEQYF
TGTGCCAGCAGCGGGTGGACAAGTCCCTACGAGCAGTACTTC
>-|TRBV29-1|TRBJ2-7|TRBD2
CSVGAGGSYEQYF
TGCAGCGTTGGTGCGGGAGGGTCCTACGAGCAGTACTTC